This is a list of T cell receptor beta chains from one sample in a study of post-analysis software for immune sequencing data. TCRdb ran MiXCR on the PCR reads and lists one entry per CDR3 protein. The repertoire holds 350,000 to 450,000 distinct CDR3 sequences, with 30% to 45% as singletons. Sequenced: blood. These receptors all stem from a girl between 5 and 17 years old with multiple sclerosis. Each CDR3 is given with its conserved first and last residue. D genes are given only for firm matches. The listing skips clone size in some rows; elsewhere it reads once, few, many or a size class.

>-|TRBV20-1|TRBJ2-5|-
CSARAQSRDVKTQYF
TGCAGTGCTAGAGCCCAAAGCCGGGATGTTAAGACCCAGTACTTC
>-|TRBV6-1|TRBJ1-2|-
CASPPGGPYGYTF
TGTGCCAGCCCCCCCGGGGGGCCCTATGGCTACACCTTC
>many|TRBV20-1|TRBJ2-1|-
CSAPRGYSYNEQFF
TGCAGTGCTCCCCGGGGGTACTCCTACAATGAGCAGTTCTTC
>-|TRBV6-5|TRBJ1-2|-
CASSYGGVGYGYTF
TGTGCCAGCAGTTACGGGGGGGTCGGCTATGGCTACACCTTC
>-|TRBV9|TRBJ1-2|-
CASSVGTGNYGYTF
TGTGCCAGCAGCGTAGGAACAGGGAACTATGGCTACACCTTC
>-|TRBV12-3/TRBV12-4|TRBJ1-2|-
CASSTGYGYTF
TGTGCCAGCAGTACCGGCTATGGCTACACCTTC
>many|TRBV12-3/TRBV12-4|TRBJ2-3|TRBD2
CASVPGLATDTQYF
TGTGCCAGCGTCCCAGGACTAGCCACAGATACGCAGTATTTT
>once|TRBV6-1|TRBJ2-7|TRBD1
CASSDLQGVYEQYF
TGTGCCAGCAGTGATTTACAGGGGGTTTACGAGCAGTACTTC
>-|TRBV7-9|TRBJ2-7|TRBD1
CASRESGTGNDEQYF
TGTGCCAGCAGAGAGTCCGGGACAGGGAACGACGAGCAGTACTTC
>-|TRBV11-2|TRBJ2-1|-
CASRPIGVEQFF
TGTGCCAGCAGACCTATAGGGGTTGAGCAGTTCTTC
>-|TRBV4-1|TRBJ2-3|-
CASSPIGSTDTQYF
TGCGCCAGCAGCCCCATCGGTAGCACAGATACGCAGTATTTT
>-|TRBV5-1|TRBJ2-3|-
CASSDGTGAWNTQYF
TGCGCCAGCAGCGACGGGACGGGGGCTTGGAATACGCAGTATTTT
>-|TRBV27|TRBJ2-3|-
CASSLKLLSPTDTQYF
TGTGCCAGCAGTTTAAAACTTCTATCCCCCACAGATACGCAGTATTTT
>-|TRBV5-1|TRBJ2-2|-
CASSLGVLRTGELFF
TGCGCCAGCAGCTTGGGGGTATTGCGGACCGGGGAGCTGTTTTTT
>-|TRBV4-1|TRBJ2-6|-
CASSQRAGSGANVLTF
TGCGCCAGCAGCCAACGGGCGGGTTCTGGGGCCAACGTCCTGACTTTC
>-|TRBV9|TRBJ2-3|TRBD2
CASSDEGTSPDTQYF
TGTGCCAGCAGCGACGAGGGGACTAGCCCAGATACGCAGTATTTT
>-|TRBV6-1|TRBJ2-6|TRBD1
CASSETGVGANVLTF
TGTGCCAGCAGTGAAACAGGGGTCGGGGCCAACGTCCTGACTTTC
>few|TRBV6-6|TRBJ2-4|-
CASSTNRDQGYIQYF
TGTGCCAGCAGTACCAACAGGGATCAGGGCTACATTCAGTACTTC
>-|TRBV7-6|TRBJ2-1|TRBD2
CASSLVGSSGGYNEQFF
TGTGCCAGCAGCTTAGTAGGGTCTAGCGGGGGCTACAATGAGCAGTTCTTC
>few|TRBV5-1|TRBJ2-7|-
CASSPDGSLYEQYF
TGCGCCAGCAGCCCGGACGGTTCTCTCTACGAGCAGTACTTC
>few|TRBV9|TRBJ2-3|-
CASSVGQLTDTQYF
TGTGCCAGCAGCGTCGGCCAGCTCACAGATACGCAGTATTTT
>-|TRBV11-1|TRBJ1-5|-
CTSSARQELGWPQHF
TGTACCAGCAGCGCCCGACAGGAGCTGGGATGGCCCCAGCATTTT
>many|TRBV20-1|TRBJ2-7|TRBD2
CSAPSSGSSYEQYF
TGCAGTGCACCTTCCAGCGGGAGCTCCTACGAGCAGTACTTC
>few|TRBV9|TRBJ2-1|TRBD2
CASSVEASGDRDEQFF
TGTGCCAGCAGCGTAGAGGCTAGCGGGGATAGGGATGAGCAGTTCTTC
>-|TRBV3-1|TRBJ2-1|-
CASSQEGRMSYNEQFF
TGTGCCAGCAGCCAAGAGGGCAGGATGTCCTACAATGAGCAGTTCTTC
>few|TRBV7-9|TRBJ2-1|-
CASSLYSNNEQFF
TGTGCCAGCAGCTTATACAGCAACAATGAGCAGTTCTTC
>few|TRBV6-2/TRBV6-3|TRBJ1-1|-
CASAQGFEAFF
TGTGCCAGCGCACAGGGTTTCGAAGCTTTCTTT
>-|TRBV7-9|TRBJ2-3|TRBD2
CASSSAPGLAGGDTDTQYF
TGTGCCAGCAGCTCCGCGCCGGGACTAGCGGGGGGGGACACAGATACGCAGTATTTT
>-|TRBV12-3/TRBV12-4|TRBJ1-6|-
CASRPGQNSPLHF
TGTGCCAGCAGGCCCGGACAGAATTCACCCCTCCACTTT
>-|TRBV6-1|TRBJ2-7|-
CASSAGMSYEQYF
TGTGCCAGCAGTGCAGGGATGTCCTACGAGCAGTACTTC
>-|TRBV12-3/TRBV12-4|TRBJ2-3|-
CACGPTDTQYF
TGTGCCTGCGGACCCACAGATACGCAGTATTTT
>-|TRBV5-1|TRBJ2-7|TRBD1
CASSLLAGTGGVYEQYF
TGCGCCAGCAGCTTGTTGGCCGGGACAGGGGGCGTCTACGAGCAGTACTTC
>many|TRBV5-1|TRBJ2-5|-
CASSLVPEETQYF
TGCGCCAGCAGCTTGGTCCCAGAAGAGACCCAGTACTTC
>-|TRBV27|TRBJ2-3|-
CASSFLGMTVSSTDTQYF
TGTGCCAGCAGTTTCCTGGGGATGACAGTATCTAGCACAGATACGCAGTATTTT
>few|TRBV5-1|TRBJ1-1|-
CASSLGNTGAFF
TGCGCCAGCAGCTTGGGGAACACTGGAGCTTTCTTT
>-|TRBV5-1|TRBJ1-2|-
CARTLFRENYGYTF
TGCGCCAGAACCCTCTTCCGGGAGAACTATGGCTACACCTTC
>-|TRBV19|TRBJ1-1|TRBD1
CASSIYGQGNTEAFF
TGTGCCAGTAGTATCTATGGACAGGGGAACACTGAAGCTTTCTTT
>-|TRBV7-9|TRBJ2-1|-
CASSWRGTNEQFF
TGTGCCAGCAGCTGGCGAGGTACAAATGAGCAGTTCTTC
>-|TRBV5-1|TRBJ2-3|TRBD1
CASGTAHSDTQYF
TGCGCCAGCGGGACAGCTCATTCAGATACGCAGTATTTT
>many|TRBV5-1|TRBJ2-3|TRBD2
CASSNSGGATDTQYF
TGCGCCAGCAGCAATAGCGGGGGGGCGACAGATACGCAGTATTTT